This is a list of T cell receptor beta chains from one sample in a study of blood T cells in healthy people across ages. TCRdb ran MiXCR on the 5' RACE reads and lists one entry per CDR3 protein. The table includes 780,000 or so distinct CDR3 sequences, 56% detected once. Sequenced: blood. All receptors derive from a middle-aged man in good health. CDR3s include the opening cysteine and the closing phenylalanine or tryptophan. The D gene is left open where the match is weak. Clone size is stated in some rows and not others, as once, few, many or a class when expanded.

d_call,v_call,j_call,clone_size,cdr3_nt,cdr3_aa
.,TRBV30,TRBJ2-6,once,TGTGCCTGGATTCGAACTGGGGCCAACGTCCTGACTTTC,CAWIRTGANVLTF
.,TRBV6-2/TRBV6-3,TRBJ2-7,few,TGTGCCAGCAGTCACCGGACAGCCTCTTACTTGGCGCAGCAGTACTTC,CASSHRTASYLAQQYF
.,TRBV29-1,TRBJ2-1,once,TGCAGCGTTCGCGACGGGGTCCAAAATGAGCAGTTCTTC,CSVRDGVQNEQFF
.,TRBV27,TRBJ1-2,.,TGTGCCAGCAGACACCGAGAGGGCTACACCTTC,CASRHREGYTF
TRBD2,TRBV12-3/TRBV12-4,TRBJ2-7,.,TGTGCCAGCAGGAGGACTAGCGACGAGCAGTACTTC,CASRRTSDEQYF
.,TRBV25-1,TRBJ2-5,.,TGTGCCACCGGAAGAGCGGGTACCCAAGAGACCCAGTACTTC,CATGRAGTQETQYF
TRBD2,TRBV7-2,TRBJ2-7,.,TGTGCCAGCAGCTTAGCGGGAGGGCCCTCCGAGCAGTACTTC,CASSLAGGPSEQYF
TRBD2,TRBV29-1,TRBJ2-5,.,TGCAGCGCCTTCGGGACTAGCGGGAGTAGTGAGCAGTACTTC,CSAFGTSGSSEQYF
.,TRBV15,TRBJ1-5,.,TGTGCCACCAGTCTCCTCCAGGTGGGCAATCAGCCCCAGCATTTT,CATSLLQVGNQPQHF
.,TRBV20-1,TRBJ2-1,.,TGCAGTGCTCTAGGTTGGGGGGGCCGGAATGAGCAGTTCTTC,CSALGWGGRNEQFF
.,TRBV20-1,TRBJ2-7,.,TGCAGTGCTAGGGAAGACGGGACCAGGCGCGAGCAGTACTTC,CSAREDGTRREQYF
.,TRBV29-1,TRBJ2-5,.,TGCAGCGTTGAATCACAGTGGGGGGAGACCCAGTACTTC,CSVESQWGETQYF
TRBD2,TRBV29-1,TRBJ2-2,.,TGCAGCGTTGCAATCCTCCGCCGGGCGGGAGGAGGCACCGGGGAGCTGTTTTTT,CSVAILRRAGGGTGELFF
TRBD2,TRBV6-2/TRBV6-3,TRBJ2-1,few,TGTGCCAGCAGTTTCCCTAGCGGCAACTACAATGAGCAGTTCTTC,CASSFPSGNYNEQFF
.,TRBV5-1,TRBJ2-1,.,TGCGCCAGCAGCTTCCCCGACGGAGCCTACAATGAGCAGTTCTTC,CASSFPDGAYNEQFF
TRBD1,TRBV20-1,TRBJ2-7,few,TGCAGCGCGGGACAGGGGAGGTACGAGCAGTACTTC,CSAGQGRYEQYF
TRBD1,TRBV5-4,TRBJ2-1,.,TGTGCCAGCACGGGGACAGGGGGTAACAATGAGCAGTTCTTC,CASTGTGGNNEQFF
TRBD1,TRBV20-1,TRBJ2-2,.,TGCAGTGCTGTGTCGGGACAGGGGAAGTGGGAGCTGTTTTTT,CSAVSGQGKWELFF
TRBD1,TRBV25-1,TRBJ1-6,once,TGTGCCAGCACCGCGGGACAGCATAATTCACCCCTCCACTTT,CASTAGQHNSPLHF
.,TRBV4-3,TRBJ2-4,.,TGCGCCAGCAGCCAAGATGTCCCCAGGGGGGAAAACATTCAGTACTTC,CASSQDVPRGENIQYF
TRBD1,TRBV7-2,TRBJ2-5,few,TGTGCCAGCAGCTTAGCTGACAGGGGGACAGAGACCCAGTACTTC,CASSLADRGTETQYF
.,TRBV7-2,TRBJ2-7,few,TGTGCCAGCAGCCCAACGCCACTACCGTTCTCCTACGAGCAGTACTTC,CASSPTPLPFSYEQYF
TRBD1,TRBV4-1,TRBJ1-2,few,TGCGCCAGCAGCCCGACAGGGGTTATAGGCTACACCTTC,CASSPTGVIGYTF
.,TRBV16,TRBJ1-5,.,TGTGCCAGCAGCCGGAATGACAGCGGGGTTTTCGATCAGCCCCAGCATTTT,CASSRNDSGVFDQPQHF
.,TRBV7-2,TRBJ2-3,once,TGTGCCAGCAGCTTAGTCTCGATTAGCAGGAGCACAGATACGCAGTATTTT,CASSLVSISRSTDTQYF
.,TRBV3-1,TRBJ1-4,.,TGTGCCAGCAGCCAAGGGACGGGAACTAATGAAAAACTGTTTTTT,CASSQGTGTNEKLFF
.,TRBV6-2/TRBV6-3,TRBJ1-1,few,TGTGCCAGCAGTTTGTCTGACACTGAAGCTTTCTTT,CASSLSDTEAFF
.,TRBV27,TRBJ1-6,many,TGTGCCAGCAGGCAACAGCTTGATAATTCACCCCTCCACTTT,CASRQQLDNSPLHF
.,TRBV20-1,TRBJ1-2,many,TGCAGTGCTAGAATGCAGAGCTCAAATGGCTACACCTTC,CSARMQSSNGYTF
.,TRBV3-1,TRBJ2-1,few,TGTGCCAGCAGCCAAATGACTGTCCGCAATGAGCAGTTCTTC,CASSQMTVRNEQFF
.,TRBV20-1,TRBJ2-3,few,TGCAGTGCTAGCACCTCGATCCTGGGCGATACGCAGTATTTT,CSASTSILGDTQYF
.,TRBV20-1,TRBJ2-5,.,TGCAGTGGCGAGGGGGGGGGGACCCAGTACTTC,CSGEGGGTQYF
TRBD1,TRBV30,TRBJ2-5,few,TGTGCCTGGAGTGATGACAGGGAAACCCAGTACTTC,CAWSDDRETQYF
TRBD2,TRBV4-2,TRBJ2-1,.,TGTGCCAGCAGCCAGTTAAAGCGGGAGGGTGAGCAGTTCTTC,CASSQLKREGEQFF
TRBD2,TRBV4-1,TRBJ2-7,.,TGCGCCAGCAGCCAAGGCGGACTAGCGGGAGATAGCTCCTACGAGCAGTACTTC,CASSQGGLAGDSSYEQYF
.,TRBV7-2,TRBJ2-7,.,TGTGCCAGCAGCTATAGGGGCCTAGCGAGCTCCTACGAGCAGTACTTC,CASSYRGLASSYEQYF
TRBD2,TRBV5-1,TRBJ2-5,few,TGCGCCAGCAGCTTGGGTACTAGCGGGAGGTACGAGACCCAGTACTTC,CASSLGTSGRYETQYF
TRBD1,TRBV29-1,TRBJ1-5,.,TGCAGCGTTGAAGATTTCGGACAGGGGGATCAGCCCCAGCATTTT,CSVEDFGQGDQPQHF
.,TRBV12-3/TRBV12-4,TRBJ1-2,few,TGTGCCAGCAGCTGGGGGGGCGCAGGGGCTAACTATGGCTACACCTTC,CASSWGGAGANYGYTF